Sequencing of this T cell receptor beta chain was carried out in a study of graft-versus-host responses after intestinal transplantation (dated by TCRdb to the early 2020s). Concerning the study at large: The transplants that recipients received were multivisceral, liver-intestinal, or isolated intestinal. Anti-thymocyte globulin induction was given to all recipients, followed by maintenance tacrolimus and steroids for about 3 years. Bulk TCR-beta CDR3 sequencing was used to track graft-versus-host and host-versus-graft alloreactive T cell clones in the graft, circulation and bone marrow after intestinal transplantation. To identify alloreactive clones, pre-transplant mixed lymphocyte reaction products were sequenced and then compared with unstimulated pre-transplant donor and recipient T cells. The cohort enrolled about two dozen intestinal transplant recipients, one of whom was a retransplant, and a few patients without pretransplant specimens were excluded. Donor T cell macrochimerism was defined as a peak of at least 4% donor T cells among recipient peripheral blood mononuclear cells. Rather than going through the commercial service, samples from a few later patients were sequenced in-house on an Illumina MiSeq and processed with MiXCR.

As concerns this clone: Its recognized antigen is unknown. The record has no base qualities; no much larger clone is one base away.

The germline V gene provides CDR1 SGHNT and CDR2 YENEEA. The CDR3 goes from the cysteine to the phenylalanine over 16 residues. CDR3 DNA is the only sequence kept; it has 48 bases, read in frame from the first base. Cut back by 8 bases and 0 bases, the V and J ends lie 16 bases apart. Library method: the immunoSEQ multiplex PCR assay. For most patients, genomic DNA was isolated using the Qiagen DNeasy Blood and Tissue Kit and was shipped frozen to Adaptive Biotechnologies for TCR sequencing. For most patients, genomic DNA was subjected to high-throughput TCR-beta CDR3 sequencing by Adaptive Biotechnologies. On the study's bioinformatics: TCR sequencing data were retrieved from Adaptive's ImmunoSEQ software for around 19 patients, whereas a few other patients were processed with MiXCR and VDJtools. To correct CD4 versus CD8 sorting errors, any sequence found in both subsets at a frequency ratio below 5:1 was removed. CDR3 nucleotide sequences shared between donor and recipient were removed because the origin of such sequences could not be assigned. At least 2-fold expansion over unstimulated cells and a minimum CFSE-low frequency of 0.002% (template counts) or 0.001% (read counts) were required for clones to be classified as alloreactive. Mappable clones were those detected in sequenced pre-transplant spleen, lymph node, or MLR CFSE-low populations of the donor or recipient. Cumulative frequency of alloreactive clones was calculated as a percentage of all sequences weighted by copy number. Held by TCRdb, this immuneACCESS table contains in-frame sequences only and omits some clones. Under half of the omission traces to an unresolved V gene where checked; the cause of the rest is unknown. The V and J calls and clone size were taken over from that table, and D and trimming were inferred from the DNA. This sample holds 80,000 to 90,000 clones; roughly 89% were observed only once. Together, the top ten hold approximately 0.3% of the sample.

In light of the paper, this sample's time point label describes: cells obtained before transplantation from donor or recipient. CD3+CD4+ and CD3+CD8+ populations were FACS-sorted from unstimulated pre-transplant donor and recipient cells taken from spleen or lymph nodes. Broad study findings and their caveats: GvH clones were found in recipient bone marrow, and some of the GvH clones appeared earlier in ileal mucosa or blood, which is consistent with an intestinal mucosal origin. High GvH to HvG T cell clonal ratios were observed in the allografts of patients with donor T cell macrochimerism. Peak levels of circulating GvH clones were associated with declines in HvG clones early after transplant. The relatively low number and heterogeneity of intestinal transplant patients limited the conclusions.

The sequence joins TRBV11-3 to TRBJ2-2; there is no confident call for the D gene. Sequences were derived from unstimulated CD4+ T cells sorted from spleen or lymph node cells, sampled before intestinal transplant. The TCR sequence derives from a human donor who received an intestinal transplant. The CDR3 is CASAKSDTANTGELFF. At the DNA level, the sequence is TGTGCCAGCGCCAAATCAGATACCGCGAACACCGGGGAGCTGTTTTTT.